This T cell receptor (beta chain) was sequenced for a study of technical replicates of blood from a handful of donors. Sequenced by immunoSEQ multiplex PCR; TCRdb stores in-frame clones only, minus some. The repertoire holds about 100,000 clones, approximately 93% seen once, with 0.2% to 0.25% in the top ten. The CDR3 contains 16 residues. Germline V gene data show CDR1 as SGHDT and CDR2 as YYEEEE. The sample taken for sequencing was T cells isolated from PBMCs. The TCR sequence derives from a human donor in good health. V is TRBV5-6 and J is TRBJ2-5, with 9 nucleotides matching TRBD2. Judging by the DNA end, TRBJ2-7 fits better; the J call may be wrong. CDR3 amino acids: CASSPTRRGGSYEQYF. DNA for the CDR3: TGTGCCAGCAGCCCTACCAGGCGGGGGGGCTCCTACGAGCAGTACTTC.